The clone carrying this T cell receptor beta chain was seen more than once but under ten times. The antigen remains unidentified. Every specimen held between about 0.9-11 million cryopreserved PBMC. These were thawed and washed before DNA extraction. This entry belongs to a study of long-term antiretroviral therapy in people with HIV. Broader study findings: Post-treatment diversity went higher with ART but stayed below transplant donor controls. Controls exceeded HIV repertoires in CDR3 length range. ART adherence, viral resistance and therapy changes were not recorded.

It was version v3.0 of the immunoSEQ assay that was run at survey level. Sequenced by immunoSEQ multiplex PCR; TCRdb stores in-frame clones only, minus some. This table holds 15,000 to 20,000 clones, roughly 91% found once. There are 14 residues in the CDR3. V was shortened by 2 bases and J by 1 base, with 6 bases between the two germline ends. In germline, CDR1 is SGHDT, CDR2 YYEEEE. The origin of this receptor is a man over 45 with HIV. The chain carries TRBV5-6 and TRBJ2-2, with D unresolved. This sample comprised unsorted PBMCs, obtained 3 years after starting antiretroviral therapy. The CDR3 is CASSFGGNTGELFF. As DNA, the CDR3 is TGTGCCAGCAGCTTTGGCGGGAACACCGGGGAGCTGTTTTTT.